Below, 24 T cell receptor beta chains from the same sample are listed, as sequenced in a study of T cell responses to AZD1222 COVID-19 vaccine. Sequenced by immunoSEQ multiplex PCR; TCRdb stores in-frame clones only, minus some. Of 130,000 to 150,000 clones in the sample, roughly 90% were seen once. Source: peripheral blood, taken 28 days after the second dose of the MenACWY control vaccine. Receptors originate from an adult who received the MenACWY meningococcal vaccine as a control.

V usage is TRBV12-3 or TRBV12-4 and J usage is TRBJ2-5; 7 bases are a match to TRBD1. Trimming cost V 5 bases and J 9 bases; bases outside gene matches: 9. This CDR3 region has 13 residues. This CDR3 reads CASSLGQTGSQYF. The CDR3 DNA sequence: TGTGCCAGCAGTCTGGGACAGACGGGTTCCCAGTACTTC.

The rearrangement uses TRBV7-2 and TRBJ1-1; D gene uncertain. Germline CDR1 SGHTA, CDR2 FQGNSA. The germline V and J ends were trimmed by 0 bases and 2 bases, with 10 bases remaining between them. The CDR3 is made up of 15 amino acids. CDR3 DNA sequence: TGTGCCAGCAGCTTAGCCCTCGCGCCCAACACTGAAGCTTTCTTT. It specifies CASSLALAPNTEAFF.

The chain has TRBV7-2 and TRBJ2-2; 12 bases are shared with TRBD1. This CDR3 has 14 amino acids. Germline trimming cut 8 bases from V and 7 bases from J; bases unmatched to any gene: 5. Germline V lookup: CDR1 SGHTA, CDR2 FQGNSA. This CDR3 is CASRDRGHVGELFF. DNA for the CDR3: TGTGCCAGCCGGGACAGGGGGCATGTCGGGGAGCTGTTTTTT.

With respect to this clone: The same CDR3 arises from other DNA sequences in this sample as well. V usage is TRBV2 and J usage is TRBJ1-5; D gene uncertain. Germline CDR1 SNHLY, CDR2 FYNNEI. The CDR3 runs 13 residues. V was pared by 3 bases and J by 5 bases, with 8 bases between. The CDR3 region is CASSEVRDQPQHF. CDR3 DNA: TGTGCCAGCAGTGAGGTTCGGGATCAGCCCCAGCATTTT.

This chain uses TRBV7-3 with TRBJ2-3; D gene ambiguous. CDR1 SGHTA and CDR2 FQGTGA come from the germline V gene. V was pared by 4 bases and J by 4 bases, with 9 bases between. This CDR3 spans 13 amino acids. The chain's CDR3 is CASSSIPSDTQYF. DNA of the CDR3: TGTGCCAGCAGCTCCATACCGTCAGATACGCAGTATTTT.

V usage is TRBV6-5 and J usage is TRBJ2-1, with D perhaps matching TRBD1 or TRBD2 (6 bases each). Per the germline V gene, CDR1 is MNHEY and CDR2 is SVGAGI. The CDR3 is made up of 11 amino acids. Trimming removed 8 bases from V and 12 bases from J, with 14 bases in between. The CDR3 here is CASAIADRQFF. CDR3 nucleotides: TGTGCCAGCGCAATAGCGGACAGGCAGTTCTTC.

This rearrangement joins TRBV15 to TRBJ2-5; 8 bases match TRBD1. J lost 5 bases, V lost 3 bases, and 5 bases had no gene match. Per the germline V gene, CDR1 is LNHNV and CDR2 is YYDKDF (reference sequence). The CDR3 covers 14 residues. This CDR3 is CATSRDRVKETQYF. CDR3 nucleotides: TGTGCCACCAGCAGGGACAGGGTCAAGGAGACCCAGTACTTC. The whole variable domain, remainder taken from reference TRBV15 and TRBJ2-5, is DAMVIQNPRYQVTQFGKPVTLSCSQTLNHNVMYWYQQKSSQAPKLLFHYYDKDFNNEADTPDNFQSRRPNTSFCFLDIRSPGLGDTAMYLCATSRDRVKETQYFGPGTRLLVL.

This sequence joins TRBV6-4 and TRBJ1-3; possible D gene TRBD1, 6 bases. CDR1 and CDR2 from the germline V gene are MRHNA and SNTAGT. Trimming took 7 bases from V and 4 from J, leaving 17 bases between them. The CDR3 loop spans 15 amino acids. CDR3 sequence reads: CASNQWGARGNTIYF. The CDR3 nucleotides are TGTGCCAGCAATCAATGGGGGGCGCGAGGAAACACCATATATTTT.

This clone was recorded only once. J is TRBJ2-5 and V is TRBV6-5; perhaps TRBD2 as D (6 bases). V lost 4 bases and J lost 4, with 16 bases in between. CDR3 length equals 15 residues. Germline V CDR1 and CDR2: MNHEY, SVGAGI. CDR3 loop: CASSSLGGFTETQYF. The CDR3 coding sequence is TGTGCCAGCAGTTCCCTAGGAGGGTTTACAGAGACCCAGTACTTC.

The genes are TRBV11-2 and TRBJ2-7; 7 positions agree with TRBD2. The V gene end was trimmed by 5 bases and the J gene end by 1 base; junction bases not matched to a gene: 5. Germline V gene sequence: CDR1 SGHAT, CDR2 FQNNGV. There are 14 residues in the CDR3. This CDR3 reads CASSPSGASYEQYF. The CDR3 nucleotides read TGTGCCAGCAGCCCGAGCGGGGCTTCCTACGAGCAGTACTTC.

The chain uses TRBV7-9 and TRBJ1-1; 7 bases fit TRBD1. V was pared by 2 bases and J by 3 bases, with 3 bases of the junction left unmatched. The CDR3 has 14 amino acids. Germline V gives CDR1 SEHNR, CDR2 FQNEAQ (reference sequence). The CDR3 coding sequence is TGTGCCAGCAGCTTAAATCAGGGGGACACTGAAGCTTTCTTT. Its translation is CASSLNQGDTEAFF.

This clone was observed once. This chain links TRBV7-8 with TRBJ1-2; TRBD1 might be the D (6 bases). This CDR3 spans 13 amino acids. Germline V gene data show CDR1 as SGHVS and CDR2 as FQNEAQ. V was cut by 3 bases and J by 3 bases, with 8 bases left in between. This CDR3 is CASSLGADYGYTF. Here the CDR3 DNA reads TGTGCCAGCAGCTTGGGGGCGGACTATGGCTACACCTTC.

This chain uses TRBV9 with TRBJ2-2; possibly TRBD1 for D (6 bases). Germline V gene lookup returns CDR1 SGDLS and CDR2 YYNGEE. The CDR3 extends over 16 amino acids. V was pared by 4 bases and J by 0 bases, with 13 bases between. CDR3 in amino acids: CASSPETGANTGELFF. The CDR3 DNA is TGTGCCAGCAGCCCCGAGACAGGAGCGAACACCGGGGAGCTGTTTTTT.

This clone was recorded only once. This chain links TRBV9 with TRBJ1-2; 8 bases are shared with TRBD1. The ends lost 2 bases at V and 6 bases at J; junction bases unmatched: 3. Germline lookup yields CDR1 SGDLS and CDR2 YYNGEE. CDR3 size: 13 residues. The CDR3 bases are TGTGCCAGCAGCGTTTCGGGACAGGATGGCTACACCTTC. Translation: CASSVSGQDGYTF.

J is TRBJ2-5 and V is TRBV3-1 (or the pseudogene TRBV3-2); D might be TRBD2 (5 bases). The CDR3 contains 12 residues. Per germline, CDR1 LGHDT and CDR2 YNNKEL (reference sequence). V was trimmed by 3 bases and J by 8 bases, leaving 10 bases between them. The chain's CDR3 is CASSQPGKTQYF. The CDR3 coding sequence is TGTGCCAGCAGCCAGCCCGGGAAAACCCAGTACTTC.

The V and J genes are TRBV4-3 and TRBJ1-2, with TRBD1 matching 9 bases. Germline CDR1 LGHNA, CDR2 YSLEER. After removal of 3 bases from V and 7 bases from J, the junction contained 6 bases not matched to a gene. The length of the CDR3 is 14 residues. The DNA for the CDR3 is TGCGCCAGCAGCCAGAACACAGGGGGCGTTGGCTACACCTTC. This translates into CASSQNTGGVGYTF.

The sample holds a few counts of this clone. The gene calls are TRBV9 and TRBJ2-1; 9 nucleotides match TRBD2. The CDR3 is 16 residues long. From germline, CDR1 is SGDLS and CDR2 YYNGEE. The V gene end was trimmed by 4 bases and the J gene end by 6 bases; junction bases not matched to a gene: 11. The CDR3 loop is CASSPLTSGLPNEQFF. CDR3 sequence (DNA): TGTGCCAGCAGCCCCCTGACTAGCGGACTCCCCAATGAGCAGTTCTTC.

V gene TRBV11-3 combines with J gene TRBJ2-5; the D is unclear. The CDR3 is made up of 13 amino acids. The V end lost 5 bases, the J end lost 3 bases, and 10 bases lay between the germline ends. Germline CDR1 reads SGHNT; CDR2 reads YENEEA. CDR3 residues: CASSLSIKETQYF. In DNA form, the CDR3 reads TGTGCCAGCAGCCTCTCAATAAAAGAGACCCAGTACTTC.

The chain joins TRBV11-3 to TRBJ2-7; 7 bases line up with TRBD2. The trim removed 1 base at V and 9 bases at J, leaving 12 bases unmatched. CDR3 length: 15 residues. In germline, CDR1 is SGHNT, CDR2 YENEEA. The CDR3 sequence: CASSLVGGGIVTQYF. CDR3 bases: TGTGCCAGCAGCTTAGTTGGCGGGGGAATTGTAACGCAGTACTTC. The variable domain in full, with the rest retrieved from reference TRBV11-3 and TRBJ2-7, is EAGVVQSPRYKIIEKKQPVAFWCNPISGHNTLYWYLQNLGQGPELLIRYENEEAVDDSQLPKDRFSAERLKGVDSTLKIQPAELGDSAVYLCASSLVGGGIVTQYFGPGTRLTVT.

The chain uses TRBV27 and TRBJ2-7; tentative D call: TRBD2 (6 bases). CDR1 is MNHEY, CDR2 SMNVEV, per germline (reference sequence). Trimming pared 5 bases from V and 2 bases from J, leaving 25 bases between. The CDR3 runs to 18 residues. The CDR3 protein is CASSPRGAGTGYTYEQYF. The CDR3 bases are TGTGCCAGCAGTCCAAGGGGTGCCGGGACTGGGTACACCTACGAGCAGTACTTC.

DNA for the CDR3: TGTGCCAGCAGTTACTCCGACAGGGGGCAGGGCTACACCTTC. It is translated as CASSYSDRGQGYTF. The gene calls are TRBV6-5 and TRBJ1-2; TRBD1 agrees at 10 bases. The CDR3 is 14 amino acids. The junction had 3 bases not matched to a gene; V was cut back by 0 bases and J by 8 bases. Germline V gives CDR1 MNHEY, CDR2 SVGAGI.

The chain uses TRBV11-2 and TRBJ2-5; no clear D. Germline CDR1 reads SGHAT; CDR2 reads FQNNGV. Trimming removed 5 bases at V and 3 bases at J, with 13 bases between. The CDR3 is 14 amino acids. The CDR3 DNA is TGTGCCAGCAGCCGAGGTCCCAGGAAAGAGACCCAGTACTTC. Protein: CASSRGPRKETQYF. Together with reference TRBV11-2 and TRBJ2-5, the CDR3 gives the full variable domain: EAGVAQSPRYKIIEKRQSVAFWCNPISGHATLYWYQQILGQGPKLLIQFQNNGVVDDSQLPKDRFSAERLKGVDSTLKIQPAKLEDSAVYLCASSRGPRKETQYFGPGTRLLVL.

The chain has TRBV12-3 or TRBV12-4 and TRBJ2-7; weak D call: TRBD1 (6 bases). The CDR3 extends over 13 amino acids. Trimming cost V 6 bases and J 3 bases, with 12 bases left between them. CDR3 nucleotides: TGTGCCAGCAGACTCGGACAGAGCTACGAGCAGTACTTC. It encodes CASRLGQSYEQYF.

The chain links TRBV6-5 to TRBJ1-4; 8 positions match TRBD1. The CDR3 is made up of 15 amino acids. V lost 7 bases to trimming and J lost 2 bases; unmatched junction nucleotides: 6. Looked up from germline, CDR1 is MNHEY and CDR2 is SVGAGI. In nucleotides, the CDR3 is TGTGCCAGCAAGGACAGGGCGTTCACTAATGAAAAACTGTTTTTT. Translated: CASKDRAFTNEKLFF.